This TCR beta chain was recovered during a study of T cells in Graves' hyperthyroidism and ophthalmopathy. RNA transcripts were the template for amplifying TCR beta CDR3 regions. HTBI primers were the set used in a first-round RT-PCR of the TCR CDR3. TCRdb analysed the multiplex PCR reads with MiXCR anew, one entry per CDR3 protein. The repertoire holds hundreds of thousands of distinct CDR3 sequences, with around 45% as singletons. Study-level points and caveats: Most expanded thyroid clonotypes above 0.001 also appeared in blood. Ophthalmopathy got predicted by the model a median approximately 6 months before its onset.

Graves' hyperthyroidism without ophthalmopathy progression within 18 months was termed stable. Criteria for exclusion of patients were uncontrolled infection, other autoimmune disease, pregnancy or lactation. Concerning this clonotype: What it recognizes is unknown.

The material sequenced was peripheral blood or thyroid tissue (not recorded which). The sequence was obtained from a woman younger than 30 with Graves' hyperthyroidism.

CDR3 sequence reads: CASSWGQGLRNTIYF. CDR3 DNA sequence: TGTGCCAGCAGCTGGGGACAGGGGTTGAGAAACACCATATATTTT. This chain connects TRBV7-8 to TRBJ1-3; 10 positions match TRBD1. The V gene end was trimmed by 4 bases and the J gene end by 5 bases; junction bases not matched to a gene: 5. This CDR3 is built from 15 residues. Germline-derived CDR1 and CDR2 are SGHVS and FQNEAQ.